The clone carrying this T cell receptor beta chain has only one observation. The antigen remains unidentified. Per germline, CDR1 SGHKS and CDR2 YYEKEE (reference sequence). V was pared by 5 bases and J by 9 bases, with 11 bases of the junction left unmatched. This CDR3 contains 15 residues. The PCR contained 60 Vbeta and 13 Jbeta primers. Method: immunoSEQ multiplex PCR; TCRdb's copy keeps in-frame clones and lacks some. The sample has fewer than 120,000 clones; approximately 79% are singletons. The data belong to a study of cytomegalovirus exposure and HLA in healthy donors. Findings and caveats of the study: DRB1 showed the most TCR associations and HLA-C the fewest in a later analysis, as rates varied by HLA locus. Researchers reported in a later analysis that a missense DCLRE1C variant was tied to TCR beta V- and J-gene trimming. The investigators catalogued 164 TCR beta chains as cytomegalovirus-associated. Several of the most significant clusters appeared linked to common viral pathogens, based on a later analysis.

This receptor was obtained from a young man in good health and CMV-seropositive. Sequencing was performed on PBMCs. The J gene is TRBJ2-3, the V gene TRBV5-5; TRBD2 aligns across 11 bases. The CDR3 loop is CASSSTSGDLVTQYF. The CDR3 bases are TGTGCCAGCAGTTCGACTAGCGGGGACCTCGTGACGCAGTATTTT.